The present TCR beta chain was sequenced within a study of CD8+ T cells in alopecia areata. Broader study findings: Shared TCR sequences were less clear between patients than in mice, possibly partly from HLA diversity. Normal-skin resident alphabeta T cells also appear among scalp sample sequences.

Of note for this clone: Its antigen is not known.

PBMC-derived CD4+ and CD8+ T cells were sorted. Germline V gene lookup returns CDR1 MDHEN and CDR2 SYDVKM. V lost 7 bases and J lost 2, with 9 bases in between. This CDR3 is 12 amino acids long. TCR sequencing used cDNA made by reverse transcription of extracted RNA. Some clones are missing from TCRdb's copy, which holds only in-frame ones; the method was immunoSEQ multiplex PCR. This sample yields under 150,000 clones, of which more than 55% are seen a single time; just over 35% belongs to the top ten. The V call is TRBV28, the J call TRBJ2-7, with D uncertain. The TCR originated in a human donor in good health. Sequenced material: CD8+ T cells sorted from blood. In nucleotides, the CDR3 is TGTGCCAGCACCTCAACTCCCTACGAGCAGTACTTC. Amino acids: CASTSTPYEQYF.